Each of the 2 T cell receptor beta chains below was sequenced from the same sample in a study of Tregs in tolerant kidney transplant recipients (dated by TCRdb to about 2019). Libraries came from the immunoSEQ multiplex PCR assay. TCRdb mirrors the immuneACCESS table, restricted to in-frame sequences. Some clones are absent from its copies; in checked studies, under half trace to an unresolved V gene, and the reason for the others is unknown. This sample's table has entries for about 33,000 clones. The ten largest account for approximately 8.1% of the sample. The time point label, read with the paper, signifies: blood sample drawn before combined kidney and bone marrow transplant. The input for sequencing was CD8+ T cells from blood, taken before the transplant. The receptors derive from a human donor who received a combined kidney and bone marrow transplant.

This chain's CDR3 is CASSWGGTGASYQETQYF. CDR3 DNA, as far as it was read: TGTGCCAGCAGTTGGGGGGGGACAGGGGCCTCGTACCAAGAGACC. The chain is built from TRBV2 and TRBJ2-5, with 10 bases lining up with TRBD1. Sequencing ends 3 residues short of the CDR3 end; the germline J gene provides the rest. The V segment lost 5 bases and the J segment 0 bases; nucleotides outside the gene matches: 12. Per the germline V gene, CDR1 is SNHLY and CDR2 is FYNNEI. CDR3 length equals 18 residues.

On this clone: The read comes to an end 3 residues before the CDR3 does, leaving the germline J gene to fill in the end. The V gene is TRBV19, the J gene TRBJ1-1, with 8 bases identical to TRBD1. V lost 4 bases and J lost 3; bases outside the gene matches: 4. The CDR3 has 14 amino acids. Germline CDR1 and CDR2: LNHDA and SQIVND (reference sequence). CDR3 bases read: TGTGCCAGTAGTAAGACAGGGGAGTACACTGAA. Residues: CASSKTGEYTE. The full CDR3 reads CASSKTGEYTEAFF.